One T cell receptor (beta chain) is described in this entry. Antigen specificity is unknown. This sample was included in a study of T cell responses to AZD1222 COVID-19 vaccine. Study-wide findings and caveats: Donor demographics were predominantly white British with a female majority; clonal diversity may be underestimated. CD4 TCRs associated with vaccination spanned spike, dominating at 160-218 and 743-854.

Germline V gives CDR1 MNHEY, CDR2 SVGAGI. Trimming removed 0 bases from V and 3 bases from J, with 12 bases in between. This CDR3 is built from 16 residues. Libraries were prepared by immunoSEQ multiplex PCR; TCRdb keeps only in-frame clonotypes and omits some of them. The sample holds about 130,000 clones, 65% to 90% seen once. This receptor was taken from an adult who received the MenACWY meningococcal vaccine as a control. The sequences come from peripheral blood, collected 28 days after the second dose of the MenACWY control vaccine. This chain links TRBV6-5 with TRBJ2-1, with a possible D match to TRBD2 (6 bases). This CDR3 reads CASSYSIFGGYNEQFF. CDR3 bases: TGTGCCAGCAGTTACTCGATCTTCGGGGGCTACAATGAGCAGTTCTTC.